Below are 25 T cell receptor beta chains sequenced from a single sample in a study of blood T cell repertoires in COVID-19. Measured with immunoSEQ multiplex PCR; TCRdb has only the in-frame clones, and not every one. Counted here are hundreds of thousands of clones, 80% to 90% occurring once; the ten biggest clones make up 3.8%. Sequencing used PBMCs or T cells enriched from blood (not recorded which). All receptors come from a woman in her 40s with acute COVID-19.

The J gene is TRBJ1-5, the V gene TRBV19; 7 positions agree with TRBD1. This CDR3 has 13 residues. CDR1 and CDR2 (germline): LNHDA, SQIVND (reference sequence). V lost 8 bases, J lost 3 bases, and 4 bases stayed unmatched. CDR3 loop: CASLQGYNQPQHF. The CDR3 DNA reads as TGTGCCAGTTTACAGGGGTACAATCAGCCCCAGCATTTT.

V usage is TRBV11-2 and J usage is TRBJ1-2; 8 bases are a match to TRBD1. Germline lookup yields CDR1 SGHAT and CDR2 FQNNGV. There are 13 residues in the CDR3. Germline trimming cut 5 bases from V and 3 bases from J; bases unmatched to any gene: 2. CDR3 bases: TGTGCCAGCAGCCCACAGGGGGACTATGGCTACACCTTC. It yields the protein CASSPQGDYGYTF.

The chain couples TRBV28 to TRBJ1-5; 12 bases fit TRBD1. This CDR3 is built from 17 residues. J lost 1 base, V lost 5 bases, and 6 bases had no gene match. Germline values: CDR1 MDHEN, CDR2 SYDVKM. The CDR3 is CASSPGTGGESNQPQHF. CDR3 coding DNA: TGTGCCAGCAGTCCCGGGACAGGGGGCGAAAGCAATCAGCCCCAGCATTTT.

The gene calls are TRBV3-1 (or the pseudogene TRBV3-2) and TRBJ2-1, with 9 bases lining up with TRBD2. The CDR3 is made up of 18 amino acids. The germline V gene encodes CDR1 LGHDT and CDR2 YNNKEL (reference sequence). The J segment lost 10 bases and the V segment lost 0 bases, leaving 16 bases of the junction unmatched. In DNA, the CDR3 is TGTGCCAGCAGCCAAGATATCCTAGCGGGACCCGATTTAGAAGAGCAGTTCTTC. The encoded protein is CASSQDILAGPDLEEQFF.

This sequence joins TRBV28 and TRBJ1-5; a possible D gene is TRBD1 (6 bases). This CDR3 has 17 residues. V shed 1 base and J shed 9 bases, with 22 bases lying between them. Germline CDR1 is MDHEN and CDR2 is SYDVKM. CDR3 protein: CASSLSRYRAPQAPQHF. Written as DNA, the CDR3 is TGTGCCAGCAGTTTATCCCGATACAGGGCTCCCCAGGCGCCCCAGCATTTT.

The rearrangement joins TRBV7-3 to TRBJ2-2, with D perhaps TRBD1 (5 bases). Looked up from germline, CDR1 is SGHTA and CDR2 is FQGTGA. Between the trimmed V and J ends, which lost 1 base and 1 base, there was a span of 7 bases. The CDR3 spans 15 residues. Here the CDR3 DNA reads TGTGCCAGCAGCTTAAAGACAGAGAACACCGGGGAGCTGTTTTTT. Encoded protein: CASSLKTENTGELFF.

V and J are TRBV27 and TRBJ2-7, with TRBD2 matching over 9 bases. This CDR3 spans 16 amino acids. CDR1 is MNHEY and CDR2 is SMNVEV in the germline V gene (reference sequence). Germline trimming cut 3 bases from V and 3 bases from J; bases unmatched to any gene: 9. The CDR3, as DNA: TGTGCCAGCAGTTTTTCGGGCGGGAGGGCTCGCTACGAGCAGTACTTC. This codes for CASSFSGGRARYEQYF.

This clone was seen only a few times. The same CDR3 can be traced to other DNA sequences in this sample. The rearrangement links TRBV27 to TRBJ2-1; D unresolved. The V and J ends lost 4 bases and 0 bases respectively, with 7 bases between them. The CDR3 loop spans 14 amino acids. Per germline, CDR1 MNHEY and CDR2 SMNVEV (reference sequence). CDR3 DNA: TGTGCCAGCAGTTCCTATAGCTCCTACAATGAGCAGTTCTTC. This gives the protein CASSSYSSYNEQFF.

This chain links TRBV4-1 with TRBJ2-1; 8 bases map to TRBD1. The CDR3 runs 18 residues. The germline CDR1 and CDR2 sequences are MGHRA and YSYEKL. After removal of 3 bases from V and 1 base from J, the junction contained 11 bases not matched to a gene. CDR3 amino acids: CASSHKDRGHLSYNEQFF. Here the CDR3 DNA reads TGCGCCAGCAGCCACAAAGACAGGGGCCACTTGTCCTACAATGAGCAGTTCTTC.

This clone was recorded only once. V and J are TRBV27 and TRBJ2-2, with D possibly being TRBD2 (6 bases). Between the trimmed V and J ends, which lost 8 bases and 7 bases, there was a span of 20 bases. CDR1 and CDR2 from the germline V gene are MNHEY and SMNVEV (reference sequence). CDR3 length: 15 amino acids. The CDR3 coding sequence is TGTGCCAGCCACGGGGGAGTACAGTCAGGCGGGGAGCTGTTTTTT. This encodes CASHGGVQSGGELFF.

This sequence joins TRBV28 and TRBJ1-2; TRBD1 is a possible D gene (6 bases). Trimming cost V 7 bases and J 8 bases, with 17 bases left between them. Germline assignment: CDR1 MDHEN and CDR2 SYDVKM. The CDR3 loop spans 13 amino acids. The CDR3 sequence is CASTYRAAKGYTF. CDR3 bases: TGTGCCAGCACTTACAGGGCGGCGAAGGGCTACACCTTC.

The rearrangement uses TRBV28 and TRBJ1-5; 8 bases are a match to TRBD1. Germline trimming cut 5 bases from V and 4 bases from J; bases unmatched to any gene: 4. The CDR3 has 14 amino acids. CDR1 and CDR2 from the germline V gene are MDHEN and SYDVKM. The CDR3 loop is CASSNRQGNQPQHF. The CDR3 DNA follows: TGTGCCAGCAGTAACCGACAGGGGAATCAGCCCCAGCATTTT.

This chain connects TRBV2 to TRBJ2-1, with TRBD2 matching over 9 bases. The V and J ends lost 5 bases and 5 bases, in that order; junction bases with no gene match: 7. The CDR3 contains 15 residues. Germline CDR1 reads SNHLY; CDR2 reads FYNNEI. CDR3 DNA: TGTGCCAGCAGTCGGAGACTAGCGGAGGACAATGAGCAGTTCTTC. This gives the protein CASSRRLAEDNEQFF.

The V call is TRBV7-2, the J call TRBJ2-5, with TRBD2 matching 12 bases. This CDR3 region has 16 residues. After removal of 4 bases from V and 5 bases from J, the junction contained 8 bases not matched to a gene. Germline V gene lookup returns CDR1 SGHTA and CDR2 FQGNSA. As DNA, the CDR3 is TGTGCCAGCAGCTCGAGACTAGCGGGAGTTGAGGAGACCCAGTACTTC. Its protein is CASSSRLAGVEETQYF.

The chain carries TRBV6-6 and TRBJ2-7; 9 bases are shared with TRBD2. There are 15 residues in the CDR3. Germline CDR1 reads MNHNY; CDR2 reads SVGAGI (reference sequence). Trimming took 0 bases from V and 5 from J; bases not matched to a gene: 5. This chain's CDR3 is CASSYSSSSGNEQYF. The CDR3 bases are TGTGCCAGCAGTTACTCGAGTTCTAGCGGGAACGAGCAGTACTTC.

CDR3 sequence reads: CASSLGQGGNQPQHF. CDR3 sequence (DNA): TGCGCCAGCAGCTTGGGGCAGGGTGGCAATCAGCCCCAGCATTTT. V and J are TRBV5-1 and TRBJ1-5, with D perhaps matching TRBD1 (5 bases). Germline loops: CDR1 SGHRS, CDR2 YFSETQ. Trimming cost V 0 bases and J 2 bases, with 9 bases left between them. This CDR3 has 15 amino acids. Using reference TRBV5-1 and TRBJ1-5 for the parts outside the CDR3, the full variable domain is KAGVTQTPRYLIKTRGQQVTLSCSPISGHRSVSWYQQTPGQGLQFLFEYFSETQRNKGNFPGRFSGRQFSNSRSEMNVSTLELGDSALYLCASSLGQGGNQPQHFGDGTRLSIL.

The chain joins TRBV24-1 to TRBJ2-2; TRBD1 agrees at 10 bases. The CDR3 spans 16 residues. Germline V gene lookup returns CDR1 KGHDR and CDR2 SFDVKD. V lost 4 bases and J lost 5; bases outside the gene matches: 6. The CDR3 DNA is TGTGCCACCAGTGAGCCGACAGGGGGCTTTACCGGGGAGCTGTTTTTT. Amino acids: CATSEPTGGFTGELFF.

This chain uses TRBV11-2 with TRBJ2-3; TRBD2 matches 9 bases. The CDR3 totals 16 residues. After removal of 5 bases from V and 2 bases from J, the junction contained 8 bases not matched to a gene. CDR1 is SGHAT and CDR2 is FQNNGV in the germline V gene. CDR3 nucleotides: TGTGCCAGCAGCCCCTCCGGGACTAGCCTCACAGATACGCAGTATTTT. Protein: CASSPSGTSLTDTQYF.

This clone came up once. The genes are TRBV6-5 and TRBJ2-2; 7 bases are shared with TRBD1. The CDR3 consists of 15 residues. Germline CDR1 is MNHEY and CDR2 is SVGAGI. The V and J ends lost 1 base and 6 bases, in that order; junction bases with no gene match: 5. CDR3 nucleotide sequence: TGTGCCAGCAGTTACTTCGACAGGGCGGCCGGGGAGCTGTTTTTT. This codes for CASSYFDRAAGELFF.

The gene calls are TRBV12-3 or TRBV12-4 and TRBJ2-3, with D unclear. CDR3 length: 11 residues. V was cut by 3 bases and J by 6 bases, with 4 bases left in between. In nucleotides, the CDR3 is TGTGCCAGCAGTTTTGCGGATACGCAGTATTTT. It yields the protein CASSFADTQYF.

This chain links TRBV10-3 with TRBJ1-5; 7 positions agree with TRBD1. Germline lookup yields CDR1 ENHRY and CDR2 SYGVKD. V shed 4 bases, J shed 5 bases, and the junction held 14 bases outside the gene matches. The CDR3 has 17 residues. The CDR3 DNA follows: TGTGCCATCAGTGTTAAAATCGGCGGGACAGAGTATCAGCCCCAGCATTTT. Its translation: CAISVKIGGTEYQPQHF.

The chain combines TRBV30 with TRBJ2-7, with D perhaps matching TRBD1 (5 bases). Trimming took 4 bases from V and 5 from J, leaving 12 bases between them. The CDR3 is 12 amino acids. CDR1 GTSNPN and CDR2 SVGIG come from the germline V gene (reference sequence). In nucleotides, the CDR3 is TGTGCCTGGAATCAGGGTGGGCACGAGCAGTACTTC. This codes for CAWNQGGHEQYF.

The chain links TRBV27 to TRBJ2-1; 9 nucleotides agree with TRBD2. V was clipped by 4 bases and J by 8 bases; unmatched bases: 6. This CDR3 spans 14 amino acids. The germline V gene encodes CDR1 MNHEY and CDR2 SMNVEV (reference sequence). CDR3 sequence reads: CASSSLAGWDEQFF. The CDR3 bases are TGTGCCAGCAGTTCCCTAGCGGGATGGGATGAGCAGTTCTTC.

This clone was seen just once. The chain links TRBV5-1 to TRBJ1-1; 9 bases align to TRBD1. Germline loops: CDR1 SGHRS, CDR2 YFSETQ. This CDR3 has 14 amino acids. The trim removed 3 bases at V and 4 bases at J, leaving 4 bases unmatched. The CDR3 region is CASSSLTGGTEAFF. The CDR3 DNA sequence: TGCGCCAGCAGCTCCCTGACAGGGGGCACTGAAGCTTTCTTT. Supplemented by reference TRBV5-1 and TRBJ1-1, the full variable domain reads KAGVTQTPRYLIKTRGQQVTLSCSPISGHRSVSWYQQTPGQGLQFLFEYFSETQRNKGNFPGRFSGRQFSNSRSEMNVSTLELGDSALYLCASSSLTGGTEAFFGQGTRLTVV.

CDR3: CASSPRDRDSYGYTF. In DNA form, the CDR3 reads TGTGCCAGCAGCCCCCGGGACAGGGATTCCTATGGCTACACCTTC. V usage is TRBV9 and J usage is TRBJ1-2; 9 bases align to TRBD1. The germline V gene has CDR1 SGDLS and CDR2 YYNGEE. The CDR3 spans 15 residues. J lost 4 bases, V lost 4 bases, and 8 bases had no gene match.